Shown below are 7 T cell receptor beta chains from a single sample sequenced in a study of cytomegalovirus exposure and HLA in healthy donors. Profiling relied on immunoSEQ multiplex PCR, and the TCRdb table lists in-frame clones only, not all of them. The repertoire has tens of thousands of clones, 96% of them found once; the top ten carry 0.6% to 0.85%. The sequencing input was PBMCs. The receptors derive from a man between 18 and 35 years old in good health and CMV-seronegative.

The V and J genes are TRBV19 and TRBJ1-5; the D gene is possibly TRBD1 (5 bases). Per germline, CDR1 LNHDA and CDR2 SQIVND (reference sequence). CDR3 length equals 19 residues. The V end lost 4 bases, the J end lost 3 bases, and 25 bases lay between the germline ends. CDR3 bases: TGTGCCAGTAGTAGGGGGGTCGGTCTAGGGGAAGCTCTCAATCAGCCCCAGCATTTT. Its protein product is CASSRGVGLGEALNQPQHF. Full variable domain (rest looked up from reference TRBV19 and TRBJ1-5): DGGITQSPKYLFRKEGQNVTLSCEQNLNHDAMYWYRQDPGQGLRLIYYSQIVNDFQKGDIAEGYSVSREKKESFPLTVTSAQKNPTAFYLCASSRGVGLGEALNQPQHFGDGTRLSIL.

The V call is TRBV27, the J call TRBJ2-2, with TRBD2 matching over 7 bases. V dropped 5 bases and J dropped 2; count of bases not matched to a gene: 8. The CDR3 is 16 amino acids. Germline V gene data show CDR1 as MNHEY and CDR2 as SMNVEV (reference sequence). Here the CDR3 reads CASSPPAGVNTGELFF. The CDR3 DNA is TGTGCCAGCAGTCCTCCGGCGGGAGTTAACACCGGGGAGCTGTTTTTT.

The chain carries TRBV6-1 and TRBJ1-1; tentatively, D is TRBD1 (5 bases). The CDR3 consists of 12 residues. CDR1 is MNHNS and CDR2 is SASEGT in the germline V gene. V was pared by 7 bases and J by 4 bases, with 10 bases between. Here the CDR3 DNA reads TGTGCCAGCATCCGGGGGGGCACTGAAGCTTTCTTT. Translation gives CASIRGGTEAFF.

The chain links TRBV19 to TRBJ1-2; D is possibly TRBD1 (6 bases). Trimming cost V 4 bases and J 4 bases, with 19 bases left between them. From germline, CDR1 is LNHDA and CDR2 SQIVND (reference sequence). The CDR3 sequence is 16 residues long. CDR3 loop: CASSTSFLGQGYGYTF. CDR3 nucleotides: TGTGCCAGTAGTACCAGTTTTCTGGGACAAGGCTATGGCTACACCTTC.

V gene TRBV18 combines with J gene TRBJ1-1; D is possibly TRBD1 (5 bases). The CDR3 loop spans 12 amino acids. Trimming took off 3 bases at V and 5 bases at J, with 7 bases between the two ends. The germline V gene encodes CDR1 KGHSH and CDR2 LQKENI. CDR3 protein: CASSPQGTEAFF. The CDR3 DNA reads as TGTGCCAGCTCACCGCAGGGTACTGAAGCTTTCTTT.

V gene TRBV19 combines with J gene TRBJ1-2; 7 nucleotides align to TRBD1. From germline, CDR1 is LNHDA and CDR2 SQIVND (reference sequence). This CDR3 is 15 amino acids long. Losses at the gene ends were 4 bases for V and 6 bases for J; bases not matched to a gene: 11. CDR3 coding DNA: TGTGCCAGTAGTAACCCCGGGACAGATACGCATGGCTACACCTTC. Protein sequence: CASSNPGTDTHGYTF.

V usage is TRBV7-2 and J usage is TRBJ1-5, with D unresolved. The CDR3 spans 13 residues. The V gene's germline CDR1 is SGHTA and CDR2 FQGNSA. V lost 5 bases and J lost 4, with 9 bases in between. The CDR3 spells CASSNTRNQPQHF. CDR3 sequence (DNA): TGTGCCAGCAGCAACACCAGGAATCAGCCCCAGCATTTT.